This T cell receptor beta chain was recorded in a study of Graves' ophthalmopathy and Graves' hyperthyroidism. Germline lookup yields CDR1 MNHEY and CDR2 SMNVEV (reference sequence). The CDR3 covers 16 residues. V dropped 8 bases and J dropped 3 bases, with 23 bases sitting between them. Clinicians diagnosed using symptoms, serum thyroxine, TRAb, thyroid ultrasound and orbital computed tomography. RNA served as the template for amplifying TCR beta CDR3 regions. HTBI primers served in a first-round RT-PCR, which a second-round multiplex PCR followed. One entry per CDR3 protein, called by TCRdb with MiXCR from the multiplex PCR reads. Here the sample spans roughly 610,000 distinct CDR3 sequences, about a fifth being singletons.

The gene calls are TRBV27 and TRBJ2-7; D might be TRBD1 or TRBD2, each matching 5 bases. Source material: peripheral blood. The clonotype was recovered from a woman aged 18-29 years with stable Graves' hyperthyroidism. Some clones in this sample may be carry-over from other donors' samples. The CDR3 loop reads CASLTPGTESYYEQYF. In DNA, the CDR3 is TGTGCCAGCCTGACCCCCGGGACGGAATCATACTACGAGCAGTACTTC.